This T cell receptor (beta chain) emerged from a study of lymphopenia after photon versus proton radiotherapy. The count of this clone is one. Sequencing used immunoSEQ multiplex PCR; TCRdb keeps in-frame clones, though not all of them. The sample has around 30,000 clones, more than 75% seen once; the top ten hold approximately 45%. The source was peripheral blood, collected from a patient treated with proton-based radiotherapy. The TCR originated in a woman aged 55 to 70 with cholangiocarcinoma. Some clones in this sample may be carry-over from other donors' samples.

The CDR3 region is CASSDDYRGSNQPQHF. In DNA, the CDR3 is TGTGCCAGTAGTGACGATTACAGGGGTAGCAATCAGCCCCAGCATTTT. J is TRBJ1-5 and V is TRBV19; 7 nucleotides agree with TRBD1. V dropped 5 bases and J dropped 0; count of bases not matched to a gene: 7. Germline lookup yields CDR1 LNHDA and CDR2 SQIVND (reference sequence). The CDR3 length is 16 residues.